The 12 T cell receptor beta chains below were found in one sample sequenced in a study of cytomegalovirus exposure and HLA in healthy donors. PCR amplification relied on 60 Vbeta primers (plus 13 Jbeta primers). Method: immunoSEQ multiplex PCR; TCRdb's copy keeps in-frame clones and lacks some. The sample carries about 160,000 clones, 60% to 85% recorded once. Sequences were obtained from PBMCs. The receptors stem from a man between 45 and 60 years old in good health and CMV-seropositive.

The rearrangement links TRBV5-1 to TRBJ2-5; D may be TRBD1 (6 bases). CDR1 SGHRS and CDR2 YFSETQ come from the germline V gene. With 0 bases removed from V and 4 bases from J, the gap between germline ends came to 19 bases. The CDR3 is 17 amino acids. The chain's CDR3 is CASSLGAGTSLPETQYF. For the CDR3, the DNA is TGCGCCAGCAGCTTGGGGGCCGGGACAAGTCTTCCAGAGACCCAGTACTTC.

The genes are TRBV5-5 and TRBJ2-7; no reliable D call. Trimming removed 0 bases at V and 7 bases at J, with 5 bases between. This CDR3 spans 11 amino acids. Germline CDR1 reads SGHKS; CDR2 reads YYEKEE (reference sequence). The DNA for the CDR3 is TGTGCCAGCAGCTTGGCTTCTGAGCAGTACTTC. Translated: CASSLASEQYF.

V usage is TRBV9 and J usage is TRBJ2-7; perhaps TRBD2 as D (7 bases). V was trimmed by 0 bases and J by 2 bases, leaving 18 bases between them. The CDR3 covers 17 residues. Germline CDR1 SGDLS, CDR2 YYNGEE. CDR3 coding DNA: TGTGCCAGCAGCGTAGCTAGAGGGGGGGGGACTGCCTACGAGCAGTACTTC. Its translation is CASSVARGGGTAYEQYF.

The chain recombines TRBV2 with TRBJ2-5; 13 bases are shared with TRBD2. The CDR3 covers 19 residues. The junction had 12 bases not matched to a gene; V was cut back by 3 bases and J by 2 bases. CDR1 is SNHLY, CDR2 FYNNEI, per germline. In nucleotides, the CDR3 is TGTGCCAGCAGTGACCCTCTAGGACTAGCGGGGGTCGGGCAAGAGACCCAGTACTTC. This sequence encodes CASSDPLGLAGVGQETQYF.

This sequence joins TRBV5-4 and TRBJ2-5, with 9 bases fitting TRBD1. This CDR3 has 19 amino acids. V lost 1 base, J lost 2 bases, and 15 bases stayed unmatched. Per the germline V gene, CDR1 is SGHNT and CDR2 is YYREEE (reference sequence). The DNA of the CDR3 is TGTGCCAGCAGCTTGAAGGAACAGGGGGCTTTGAGGCGACAAGAGACCCAGTACTTC. Translated: CASSLKEQGALRRQETQYF.

The CDR3 loop is CASSKTGRGYTF. The CDR3 DNA sequence: TGTGCCAGCAGCAAGACAGGGCGAGGCTACACCTTC. This rearrangement joins TRBV6-5 to TRBJ1-2, with TRBD1 matching over 7 bases. V shed 6 bases, J shed 8 bases, and the junction held 6 bases outside the gene matches. The germline CDR1 and CDR2 sequences are MNHEY and SVGAGI. The CDR3 spans 12 residues.

This clone appeared a single time. The genes are TRBV6-1 and TRBJ2-7; D not certain. CDR3 size: 14 residues. V shed 4 bases and J shed 0 bases, with 10 bases lying between them. Per germline, CDR1 MNHNS and CDR2 SASEGT. The DNA of the CDR3 is TGTGCCAGCAGTGTACAGTATAGCTCCTACGAGCAGTACTTC. It codes for CASSVQYSSYEQYF.

This clone was seen a handful of times. This chain uses TRBV4-3 with TRBJ2-2, with no clear D. The V end was cut by 0 bases, the J end by 2 bases, with 7 bases between. The CDR3 runs 15 residues. Per germline, CDR1 LGHNA and CDR2 YSLEER. CDR3 residues: CASSQEHYNTGELFF. The CDR3 DNA follows: TGCGCCAGCAGCCAAGAGCACTACAACACCGGGGAGCTGTTTTTT.

This chain uses TRBV9 with TRBJ2-7; the D is unclear. This CDR3 is built from 14 residues. Trimming removed 0 bases from V and 3 bases from J, with 10 bases in between. Germline V gene sequence: CDR1 SGDLS, CDR2 YYNGEE. DNA for the CDR3: TGTGCCAGCAGCGTAGGCGTCACCGTCTACGAGCAGTACTTC. This sequence encodes CASSVGVTVYEQYF.

The J gene is TRBJ2-5, the V gene TRBV7-9; TRBD1 aligns across 12 bases. The germline CDR1 and CDR2 sequences are SEHNR and FQNEAQ (reference sequence). V shed 10 bases, J shed 4 bases, and the junction held 10 bases outside the gene matches. This CDR3 is built from 15 residues. The CDR3 region has the DNA TGTGCCATCGGGACAGGGGGCGTCATCCGAGAGACCCAGTACTTC. As protein: CAIGTGGVIRETQYF.

V and J are TRBV4-3 and TRBJ2-3; D perhaps matches TRBD1 (6 bases). Per germline, CDR1 LGHNA and CDR2 YSLEER. Trimming removed 3 bases from V and 1 base from J, with 8 bases in between. This CDR3 contains 14 residues. CDR3 nucleotide sequence: TGCGCCAGCAGCCAGGGGGCGGGCACAGATACGCAGTATTTT. This translates into CASSQGAGTDTQYF.

The chain uses TRBV28 and TRBJ2-3; 9 bases are a match to TRBD2. There are 14 residues in the CDR3. J lost 2 bases, V lost 11 bases, and 8 bases had no gene match. Germline CDR1 MDHEN, CDR2 SYDVKM. In nucleotides, the CDR3 is TGTGCCGGGGCGACTAGCGGCAACACAGATACGCAGTATTTT. Translated: CAGATSGNTDTQYF. Filled out from reference TRBV28 and TRBJ2-3, the complete variable domain reads DVKVTQSSRYLVKRTGEKVFLECVQDMDHENMFWYRQDPGLGLRLIYFSYDVKMKEKGDIPEGYSVSREKKERFSLILESASTNQTSMYLCAGATSGNTDTQYFGPGTRLTVL.